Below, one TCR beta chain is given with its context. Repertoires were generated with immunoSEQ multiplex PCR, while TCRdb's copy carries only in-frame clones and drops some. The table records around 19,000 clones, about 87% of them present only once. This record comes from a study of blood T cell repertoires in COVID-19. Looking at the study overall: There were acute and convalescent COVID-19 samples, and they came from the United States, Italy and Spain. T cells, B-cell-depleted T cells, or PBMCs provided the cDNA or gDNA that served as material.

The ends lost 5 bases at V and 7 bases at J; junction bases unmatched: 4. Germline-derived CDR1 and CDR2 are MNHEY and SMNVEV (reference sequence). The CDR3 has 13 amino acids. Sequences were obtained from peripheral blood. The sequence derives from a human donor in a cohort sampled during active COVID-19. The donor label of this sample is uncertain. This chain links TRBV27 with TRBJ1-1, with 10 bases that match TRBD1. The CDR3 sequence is CASSEDRGIEAFF. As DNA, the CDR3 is TGTGCCAGCAGTGAGGACAGGGGGATTGAAGCTTTCTTT.